Below, 22 T cell receptor beta chains from the same sample are listed, as sequenced in a study of T cell repertoires in cytomegalovirus infection. For these TCRs, the target antigens are not known. TCRdb called the reads again in MiXCR, with one record for every CDR3 protein. This sample has about 770,000 distinct CDR3 sequences, with about 28% found just once. Material: cultured CD8+ T cells from PBMCs, obtained from culture after CMV antigen stimulation. All receptors derive from a human donor in good health (CMV status not recorded). Some clones in this sample may be carry-over from other donors' samples.

This clonotype has a count of ten or more. J is TRBJ2-7 and V is TRBV7-2; TRBD1 is a possible D gene (5 bases). With 6 bases removed from V and 2 bases from J, the gap between germline ends came to 14 bases. CDR1 SGHTA and CDR2 FQGNSA come from the germline V gene. The CDR3 contains 14 residues. Here the CDR3 DNA reads TGTGCCAGCAGTCTAGGGGCAGGAGCCTACGAGCAGTACGTC. The encoded protein is CASSLGAGAYEQYV.

This clonotype was recorded once. This rearrangement joins TRBV2 to TRBJ2-7; no reliable D call. Germline lookup yields CDR1 SNHLY and CDR2 FYNNEI. V was shortened by 10 bases and J by 0 bases, with 7 bases between the two germline ends. This CDR3 region has 11 residues. CDR3 loop: CAIPLSYEQYF. The DNA for the CDR3 is TGTGCCATTCCCCTCTCCTACGAGCAGTACTTC.

The chain recombines TRBV7-8 with TRBJ2-7; possibly TRBD1 for D (6 bases). CDR1 and CDR2 from the germline V gene are SGHVS and FQNEAQ. The germline V and J ends were trimmed by 2 bases and 5 bases, with 10 bases remaining between them. This CDR3 comprises 13 residues. The CDR3 nucleotides read TGTGCCAGCAGCTTATACAGGGTCCACGAGCAGTACTTC. Amino acids: CASSLYRVHEQYF.

This clonotype was detected only a few times. This chain joins TRBV19 and TRBJ2-1; no firm D call. The V end lost 0 bases, the J end lost 6 bases, and 6 bases lay between the germline ends. Germline assignment: CDR1 LNHDA and CDR2 SQIVND (reference sequence). This CDR3 is built from 13 residues. The CDR3 DNA reads as TGTGCCAGTAGTATAGATCTATTCAATGAGCAGTTCTTC. Residues: CASSIDLFNEQFF.

The CDR3 sequence: CASSTRGQEAFF. The CDR3 DNA reads TGTGCCAGCTCGACCCGGGGGCAGGAAGCTTTCTTT. This chain uses TRBV27 with TRBJ1-1; weak D call: TRBD1 (6 bases). This CDR3 is built from 12 residues. The germline gives CDR1 MNHEY, CDR2 SMNVEV (reference sequence). V was shortened by 8 bases and J by 8 bases, with 15 bases between the two germline ends.

The J gene is TRBJ2-3, the V gene TRBV7-6, with D tentatively TRBD1 (6 bases). Germline lookup yields CDR1 SGHVS and CDR2 FNYEAQ. The CDR3 has 17 residues. V was cut by 5 bases and J by 0 bases, with 18 bases left in between. This CDR3 is CASSPGGTQPSTDTQYF. Here the CDR3 DNA reads TGTGCCAGCAGCCCCGGTGGGACACAGCCTAGCACAGATACGCAGTATTTT.

V gene TRBV4-1 combines with J gene TRBJ2-6; 7 nucleotides match TRBD1. In germline, CDR1 is MGHRA, CDR2 YSYEKL. The CDR3 runs to 18 residues. The ends lost 3 bases at V and 4 bases at J; junction bases unmatched: 12. Written as DNA, the CDR3 is TGCGCCAGCAGCCAGGGCTTGACAGGGTTGTTCGGGGCCAACGTCCTGACTTTC. Its translation is CASSQGLTGLFGANVLTF.

This clonotype appeared many times. The chain couples TRBV18 to TRBJ1-1; 8 bases fit TRBD1. The V gene's germline CDR1 is KGHSH and CDR2 LQKENI. The CDR3 contains 14 residues. The J segment lost 2 bases and the V segment lost 4 bases, leaving 3 bases of the junction unmatched. This CDR3 is CASSRQGFNTEAFF. CDR3 nucleotides: TGTGCCAGCTCACGACAGGGGTTTAACACTGAAGCTTTCTTT.

The sample holds a few counts of this clonotype. This chain uses TRBV19 with TRBJ2-7, with D tentatively TRBD1 (5 bases). CDR3 length equals 14 residues. V lost 5 bases and J lost 4, with 15 bases in between. Germline V gene sequence: CDR1 LNHDA, CDR2 SQIVND (reference sequence). The CDR3 is CASSAAATAYEQYF. Written as DNA, the CDR3 is TGTGCCAGTAGTGCTGCTGCGACAGCGTACGAGCAGTACTTC.

This clonotype was counted ten times or more. J is TRBJ2-2 and V is TRBV7-6; D perhaps matches TRBD1 (5 bases). In germline, CDR1 is SGHVS, CDR2 FNYEAQ. The V and J ends lost 6 bases and 2 bases respectively, with 16 bases between them. The CDR3 sequence is 16 residues long. Here the CDR3 reads CASRSFLQGNTGELFF. In DNA, the CDR3 is TGTGCCAGCAGGTCCTTCCTTCAGGGCAACACCGGGGAGCTGTTTTTT.

J is TRBJ2-3 and V is TRBV7-3; D gene unclear. The CDR3 runs 15 residues. Germline V CDR1 and CDR2: SGHTA, FQGTGA. The V end was cut by 2 bases, the J end by 2 bases, with 11 bases between. The CDR3 region has the DNA TGTGCCAGCAGCTTATTAGAAGGGTTCACAGATACGCAGTATTTT. Protein product: CASSLLEGFTDTQYF.

V is TRBV6-2 or TRBV6-3 and J is TRBJ2-3; D gene ambiguous. The CDR3 totals 12 residues. V lost 8 bases to trimming and J lost 9 bases, with 15 bases between them. Germline V CDR1 and CDR2: MNHEY, SVGEGT. The CDR3 sequence: CASYGSDLTQYF. The CDR3 DNA reads TGTGCCAGCTATGGGTCCGACCTCACGCAGTATTTT.

This clonotype was counted at least ten times. The V and J genes are TRBV4-1 and TRBJ2-7; D ambiguous. CDR3 length: 14 residues. Germline lookup yields CDR1 MGHRA and CDR2 YSYEKL. The V and J ends lost 0 bases and 2 bases respectively, with 8 bases between them. CDR3 amino acids: CASSQDPRPYEQYF. The CDR3 DNA reads as TGCGCCAGCAGCCAAGATCCCAGACCCTACGAGCAGTACTTC.

To note about this clonotype: A much more abundant neighbour one base away suggests this may be a read error. The V and J genes are TRBV7-6 and TRBJ1-1; 8 bases line up with TRBD1. Per germline, CDR1 SGHVS and CDR2 FNYEAQ. The CDR3 contains 13 residues. CDR3 amino acids: CASSFDRGGEAYF. The CDR3 coding sequence is TGTGCCAGCAGCTTTGACAGGGGAGGTGAAGCTTACTTT.

In its sample, this clonotype was seen a few times. This sequence joins TRBV7-9 and TRBJ2-7; D remains unclear. Trimming removed 5 bases at V and 3 bases at J, with 11 bases between. The CDR3 sequence is 13 residues long. The germline V gene has CDR1 SEHNR and CDR2 FQNEAQ (reference sequence). CDR3 region: CASSPPLRYEQYV. In DNA, the CDR3 is TGTGCCAGCAGCCCCCCTTTACGCTACGAGCAGTACGTC.

DNA for the CDR3: TGTGCCAGCAGTGAAATGAGTGATGAAGCTTTCTTT. Residues: CASSEMSDEAFF. V usage is TRBV2 and J usage is TRBJ1-1; D is ambiguous. Germline values: CDR1 SNHLY, CDR2 FYNNEI. Trimming took off 2 bases at V and 7 bases at J, with 8 bases between the two ends. CDR3 length: 12 residues.

This sequence joins TRBV7-9 and TRBJ1-3, with D hard to call. Trimming removed 1 base from V and 5 bases from J, with 6 bases in between. Germline loops: CDR1 SEHNR, CDR2 FQNEAQ (reference sequence). CDR3 length: 13 amino acids. The chain's CDR3 is CASSLVNRNTIYF. Written as DNA, the CDR3 is TGTGCCAGCAGCTTAGTTAATAGAAACACCATATATTTT.

In DNA form, the CDR3 reads TGTGCCAGCAGGGCGGGAGAGCGCAATGAGCAGTTCTTC. Its translation is CASRAGERNEQFF. The chain combines TRBV7-9 with TRBJ2-1; 7 nucleotides align to TRBD2. Germline V lookup: CDR1 SEHNR, CDR2 FQNEAQ (reference sequence). J gave up 6 bases and V 6 bases, and 5 bases lay outside the gene matches. This CDR3 region has 13 residues. Together with reference TRBV7-9 and TRBJ2-1, the CDR3 gives the full variable domain: DTGVSQNPRHKITKRGQNVTFRCDPISEHNRLYWYRQTLGQGPEFLTYFQNEAQLEKSRLLSDRFSAERPKGSFSTLEIQRTEQGDSAMYLCASRAGERNEQFFGPGTRLTVL.

This clonotype came up many times. J is TRBJ2-1 and V is TRBV7-2, with 11 bases fitting TRBD2. The V segment lost 4 bases and the J segment 6 bases; nucleotides outside the gene matches: 5. The CDR3 is made up of 15 amino acids. Germline-derived CDR1 and CDR2 are SGHTA and FQGNSA. In DNA, the CDR3 is TGTGCCAGCAGCTCCCTAGCGGGGGGCTCCAATGAGCAGTTCTTC. This translates into CASSSLAGGSNEQFF.

This clonotype was observed a handful of times. The rearrangement uses TRBV27 and TRBJ2-2; D is unresolved. The CDR3 spans 13 residues. Germline V lookup: CDR1 MNHEY, CDR2 SMNVEV (reference sequence). With 7 bases removed from V and 5 bases from J, the gap between germline ends came to 11 bases. This chain's CDR3 is CASISWGTGELFF. For the CDR3, the DNA is TGTGCCAGCATTTCCTGGGGTACCGGGGAGCTGTTTTTT.

The chain recombines TRBV11-2 with TRBJ2-2; no firm D call. Germline V CDR1 and CDR2: SGHAT, FQNNGV. The CDR3 is 12 residues long. V was clipped by 6 bases and J by 6 bases, with 8 bases between them. The CDR3 sequence is CASRVRAGELFF. The CDR3, as DNA: TGTGCCAGCAGGGTCCGGGCCGGGGAGCTGTTTTTT.

The rearrangement uses TRBV12-3 or TRBV12-4 and TRBJ1-4; D is unresolved. V shed 5 bases and J shed 8 bases, with 15 bases lying between them. The CDR3 runs 14 residues. CDR3 sequence (DNA): TGTGCCAGCAGTCAGACAACTCCCGGGGAAAAACTGTTTTTT. Its protein product is CASSQTTPGEKLFF.